The 12 T cell receptor beta chains listed next were all sequenced from one sample in a study of OX40 agonist ivuxolimab in advanced cancers. Here immunoSEQ multiplex PCR was the method, and the copy in TCRdb shows in-frame clones only, minus some. Among 90,000 to 95,000 clones, 70% to 90% were seen once, and the ten largest hold roughly 4%. This specimen consisted of CD4+ or CD8+ T cells sorted from blood, obtained in a trial of the OX40 agonist ivuxolimab. The receptors were gathered from an adult with an advanced solid tumor such as melanoma, head and neck, liver or kidney cancer.

The chain couples TRBV10-2 to TRBJ1-3; D not resolved. Germline-derived CDR1 and CDR2 are WSHSY and SAAADI. Trimming took 6 bases from V and 0 from J, leaving 9 bases between them. This CDR3 spans 14 amino acids. CDR3 coding DNA: TGCGCCAGCAGGGGGAGGGACTCTGGAAACACCATATATTTT. Amino acid sequence: CASRGRDSGNTIYF.

V usage is TRBV18 and J usage is TRBJ2-5; the D is unclear. V was clipped by 6 bases and J by 7 bases, with 21 bases between them. This CDR3 is built from 15 residues. CDR1 is KGHSH and CDR2 is LQKENI in the germline V gene. Written as DNA, the CDR3 is TGTGCCAGCTCTCGCCCGAGGCCCGCCGCAAGGACCCAGTACTTC. Translated, it gives CASSRPRPAARTQYF. Complete variable domain (other parts from reference TRBV18 and TRBJ2-5): NAGVMQNPRHLVRRRGQEARLRCSPMKGHSHVYWYRQLPEEGLKFMVYLQKENIIDESGMPKERFSAEFPKEGPSILRIQQVVRGDSAAYFCASSRPRPAARTQYFGPGTRLLVL.

This clone was observed once. This chain links TRBV5-5 with TRBJ2-7; the match to TRBD1 covers 7 bases. The CDR3 has 15 amino acids. J gave up 1 base and V 4 bases, and 8 bases lay outside the gene matches. The germline gives CDR1 SGHKS, CDR2 YYEKEE (reference sequence). CDR3 DNA: TGTGCCAGCAGCCCCACAGGGGCCATATCCTACGAGCAGTACTTC. Amino acids: CASSPTGAISYEQYF.

The chain uses TRBV11-2 and TRBJ2-1; 7 nucleotides line up with TRBD2. Germline CDR1 is SGHAT and CDR2 is FQNNGV. The ends lost 1 base at V and 5 bases at J; junction bases unmatched: 5. The CDR3 has 15 residues. This CDR3 reads CASSLGAGKDNEQFF. CDR3 in DNA: TGTGCCAGCAGCTTAGGAGCGGGAAAGGACAATGAGCAGTTCTTC.

The CDR3 DNA is TGCGCCAGCAGCCACTCCACCGGGACTAGCGGGAGCCAGCTCTCCTACGAGCAGTACTTC. It codes for CASSHSTGTSGSQLSYEQYF. The V gene is TRBV5-1, the J gene TRBJ2-7, with 14 bases that match TRBD2. The J segment lost 0 bases and the V segment lost 4 bases, leaving 15 bases of the junction unmatched. CDR3 length equals 20 residues. CDR1 is SGHRS, CDR2 YFSETQ, per germline. Based on the CDR3 plus reference TRBV5-1 and TRBJ2-7, the full variable domain is KAGVTQTPRYLIKTRGQQVTLSCSPISGHRSVSWYQQTPGQGLQFLFEYFSETQRNKGNFPGRFSGRQFSNSRSEMNVSTLELGDSALYLCASSHSTGTSGSQLSYEQYFGPGTRLTVT.

This chain links TRBV20-1 with TRBJ2-5; D unclear. CDR1 and CDR2 (germline): DFQATT, SNEGSKA (reference sequence). V lost 6 bases to trimming and J lost 4 bases, with 9 bases between them. The CDR3 loop spans 11 amino acids. The CDR3 coding sequence is TGCAGTGCCGGCTTCCCAGAGACCCAGTACTTC. Amino acids: CSAGFPETQYF.

V usage is TRBV7-8 and J usage is TRBJ2-5; no clear D gene. Germline values: CDR1 SGHVS, CDR2 FQNEAQ. This CDR3 has 13 amino acids. The ends were cut back, 7 bases at V and 5 bases at J, with 14 bases in the middle. DNA for the CDR3: TGTGCCAGCACCCAAGGTGGGTGGGAGACCCAGTACTTC. Translation gives CASTQGGWETQYF.

V is TRBV13 and J is TRBJ2-1, with 12 bases matching TRBD2. The junction had 12 bases not matched to a gene; V was cut back by 4 bases and J by 8 bases. From germline, CDR1 is PRHDT and CDR2 FYEKMQ (reference sequence). The length of the CDR3 is 17 residues. CDR3: CASSSTLAGGGMYEQFF. In DNA, the CDR3 is TGTGCCAGCAGCTCAACTCTAGCGGGAGGGGGGATGTATGAGCAGTTCTTC.

The chain joins TRBV18 to TRBJ2-1; D perhaps matches TRBD1 (6 bases). The CDR3 is 14 amino acids. Germline-derived CDR1 and CDR2 are KGHSH and LQKENI. The V gene lost 4 bases and the J gene lost 5 bases, with 12 bases spanning the gap. The CDR3, as DNA: TGTGCCAGCTCACTCCTTGACAGGAACAATGAGCAGTTCTTC. It codes for CASSLLDRNNEQFF.

The table lists this clone with a count of one. The J gene is TRBJ2-1, the V gene TRBV7-2, with TRBD2 matching over 10 bases. The CDR3 contains 12 residues. The V segment lost 5 bases and the J segment 10 bases; nucleotides outside the gene matches: 2. Per the germline V gene, CDR1 is SGHTA and CDR2 is FQGNSA. CDR3 protein: CASSQLAGEQFF. The CDR3 bases are TGTGCCAGCAGCCAACTAGCGGGGGAGCAGTTCTTC.

The gene calls are TRBV6-5 and TRBJ2-7; 10 bases agree with TRBD1. Losses at the gene ends were 7 bases for V and 5 bases for J; bases not matched to a gene: 8. The CDR3 sequence is 14 residues long. Germline CDR1 and CDR2: MNHEY and SVGAGI. CDR3 sequence reads: CASTGTGAFDEQYF. The CDR3 DNA reads TGTGCCAGCACAGGGACAGGGGCGTTCGACGAGCAGTACTTC.

The rearrangement joins TRBV9 to TRBJ2-2; D ambiguous. The CDR3 length is 13 residues. V lost 0 bases and J 2 bases, leaving 2 bases between the germline ends. The germline V gene has CDR1 SGDLS and CDR2 YYNGEE. This chain's CDR3 is CASSVGNTGELFF. The CDR3, as DNA: TGTGCCAGCAGCGTAGGTAACACCGGGGAGCTGTTTTTT.